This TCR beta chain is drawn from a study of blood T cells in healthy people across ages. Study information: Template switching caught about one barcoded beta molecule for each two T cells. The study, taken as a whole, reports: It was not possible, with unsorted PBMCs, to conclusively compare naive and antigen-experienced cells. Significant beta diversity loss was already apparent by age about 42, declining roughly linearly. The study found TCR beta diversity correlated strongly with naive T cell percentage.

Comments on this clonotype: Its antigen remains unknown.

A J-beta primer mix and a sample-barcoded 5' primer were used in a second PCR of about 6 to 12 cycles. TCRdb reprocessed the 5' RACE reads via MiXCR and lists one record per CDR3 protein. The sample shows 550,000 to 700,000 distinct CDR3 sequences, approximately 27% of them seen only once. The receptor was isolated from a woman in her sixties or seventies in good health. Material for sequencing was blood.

CDR3 bases: TGCAGTGTCCATGGACTAGCGGGGCAAGAGACCCAGTACTTC. Translation: CSVHGLAGQETQYF. This chain uses TRBV20-1 with TRBJ2-5; TRBD2 matches at 12 bases. The CDR3 is made up of 14 amino acids. Per the germline V gene, CDR1 is DFQATT and CDR2 is SNEGSKA (reference sequence). The V gene end was trimmed by 7 bases and the J gene end by 2 bases; junction bases not matched to a gene: 5.